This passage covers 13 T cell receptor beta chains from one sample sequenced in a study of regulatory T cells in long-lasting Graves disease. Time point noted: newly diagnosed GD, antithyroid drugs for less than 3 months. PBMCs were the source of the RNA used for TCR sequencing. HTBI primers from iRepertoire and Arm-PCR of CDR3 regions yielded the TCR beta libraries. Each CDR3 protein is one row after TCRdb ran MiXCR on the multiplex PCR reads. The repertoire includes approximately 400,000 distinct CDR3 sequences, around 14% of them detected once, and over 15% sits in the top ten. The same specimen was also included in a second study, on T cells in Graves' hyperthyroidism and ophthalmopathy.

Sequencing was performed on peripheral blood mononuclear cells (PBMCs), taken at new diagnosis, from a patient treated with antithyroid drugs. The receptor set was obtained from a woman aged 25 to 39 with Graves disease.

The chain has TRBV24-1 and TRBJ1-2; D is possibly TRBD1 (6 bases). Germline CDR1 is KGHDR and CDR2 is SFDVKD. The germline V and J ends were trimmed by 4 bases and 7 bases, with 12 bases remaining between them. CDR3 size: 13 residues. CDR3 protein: CATSDRQVSGYTF. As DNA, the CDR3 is TGTGCCACCAGTGACCGACAGGTTTCTGGCTACACCTTC.

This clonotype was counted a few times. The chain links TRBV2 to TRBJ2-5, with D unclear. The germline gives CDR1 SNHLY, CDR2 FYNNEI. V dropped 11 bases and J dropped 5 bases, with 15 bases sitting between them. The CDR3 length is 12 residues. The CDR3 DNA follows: TGTGCCGGCGGTTCCTACACGGAGACCCAGTACTTC. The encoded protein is CAGGSYTETQYF.

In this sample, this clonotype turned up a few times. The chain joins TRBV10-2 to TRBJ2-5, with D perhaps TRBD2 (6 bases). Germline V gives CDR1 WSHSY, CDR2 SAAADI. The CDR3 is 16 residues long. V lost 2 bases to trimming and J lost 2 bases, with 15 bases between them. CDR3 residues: CASSEGMGGPQETQYF. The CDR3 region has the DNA TGCGCCAGCAGTGAGGGTATGGGGGGACCTCAAGAGACCCAGTACTTC.

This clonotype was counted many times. CDR3 protein: CASSEAVGQGSEAFF. The CDR3 DNA is TGTGCCAGCAGTGAAGCGGTGGGACAGGGAAGTGAAGCTTTCTTT. The chain joins TRBV2 to TRBJ1-1; TRBD1 matches at 9 bases. Trimming took 0 bases from V and 7 from J; bases not matched to a gene: 6. The CDR3 totals 15 residues. Germline V gene lookup returns CDR1 SNHLY and CDR2 FYNNEI. Drawing the rest from reference TRBV2 and TRBJ1-1, the complete variable domain is EPEVTQTPSHQVTQMGQEVILRCVPISNHLYFYWYRQILGQKVEFLVSFYNNEISEKSEIFDDQFSVERPDGSNFTLKIRSTKLEDSAMYFCASSEAVGQGSEAFFGQGTRLTVV.

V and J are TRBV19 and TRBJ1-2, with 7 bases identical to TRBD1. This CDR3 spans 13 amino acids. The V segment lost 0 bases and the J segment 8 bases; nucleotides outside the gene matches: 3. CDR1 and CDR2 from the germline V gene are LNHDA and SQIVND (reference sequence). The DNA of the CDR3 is TGTGCCAGTAGTATAGAGACAGGGTCCGGCTACACCTTC. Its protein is CASSIETGSGYTF.

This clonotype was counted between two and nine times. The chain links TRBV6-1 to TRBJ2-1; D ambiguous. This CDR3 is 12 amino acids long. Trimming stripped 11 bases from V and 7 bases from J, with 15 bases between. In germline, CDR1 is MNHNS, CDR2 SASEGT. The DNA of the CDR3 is TGTGCCGGCTCTCTAGATGCGAATGAGCAGTTCTTC. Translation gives CAGSLDANEQFF.

CDR3 sequence (DNA): TGTGCCAGCAGCGTAGACCAAGTCGATGAAAAACTGTTTTTT. Its protein is CASSVDQVDEKLFF. The chain employs TRBV9 and TRBJ1-4; D unresolved. CDR3 length: 14 amino acids. The V gene lost 0 bases and the J gene lost 6 bases, with 9 bases spanning the gap. Germline V gene data show CDR1 as SGDLS and CDR2 as YYNGEE.

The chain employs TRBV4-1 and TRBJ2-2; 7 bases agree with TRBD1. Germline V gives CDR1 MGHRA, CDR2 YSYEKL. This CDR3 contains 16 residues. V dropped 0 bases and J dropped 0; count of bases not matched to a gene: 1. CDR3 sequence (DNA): TGCGCCAGCAGCCAAGAGGGACAGACGAACACCGGGGAGCTGTTTTTT. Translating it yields CASSQEGQTNTGELFF.

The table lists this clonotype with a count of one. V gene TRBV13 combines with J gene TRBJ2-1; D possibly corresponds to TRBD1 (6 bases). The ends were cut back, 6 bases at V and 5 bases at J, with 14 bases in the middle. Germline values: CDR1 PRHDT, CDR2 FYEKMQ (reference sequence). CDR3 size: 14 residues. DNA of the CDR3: TGTGCCAGCAGTGACAGATACAGGGACAATGAGCAGTTCTTC. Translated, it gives CASSDRYRDNEQFF. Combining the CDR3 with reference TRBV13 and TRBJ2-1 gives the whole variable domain AAGVIQSPRHLIKEKRETATLKCYPIPRHDTVYWYQQGPGQDPQFLISFYEKMQSDKGSIPDRFSAQQFSDYHSELNMSSLELGDSALYFCASSDRYRDNEQFFGPGTRLTVL.

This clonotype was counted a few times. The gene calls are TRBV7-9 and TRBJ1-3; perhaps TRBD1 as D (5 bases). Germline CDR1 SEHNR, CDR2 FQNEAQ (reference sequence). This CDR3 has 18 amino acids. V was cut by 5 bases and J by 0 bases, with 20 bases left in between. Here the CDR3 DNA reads TGTGCCAGCAGCGCAGGGAGCGGGCGCGAGAGCTCTGGAAACACCATATATTTT. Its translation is CASSAGSGRESSGNTIYF.

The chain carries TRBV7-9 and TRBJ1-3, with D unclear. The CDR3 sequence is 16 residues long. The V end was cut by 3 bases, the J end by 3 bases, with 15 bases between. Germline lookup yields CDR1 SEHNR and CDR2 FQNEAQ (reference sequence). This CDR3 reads CASSFAANSFGNTIYF. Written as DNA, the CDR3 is TGTGCCAGCAGCTTCGCTGCCAATTCCTTTGGAAACACCATATATTTT.

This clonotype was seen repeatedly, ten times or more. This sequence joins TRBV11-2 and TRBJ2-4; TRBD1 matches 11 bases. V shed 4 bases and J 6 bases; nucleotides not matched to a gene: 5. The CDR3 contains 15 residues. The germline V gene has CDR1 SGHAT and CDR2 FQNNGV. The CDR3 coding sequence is TGTGCCAGCAGCTACGGGACAGGGGGTGGAAACATTCAGTACTTC. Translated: CASSYGTGGGNIQYF.

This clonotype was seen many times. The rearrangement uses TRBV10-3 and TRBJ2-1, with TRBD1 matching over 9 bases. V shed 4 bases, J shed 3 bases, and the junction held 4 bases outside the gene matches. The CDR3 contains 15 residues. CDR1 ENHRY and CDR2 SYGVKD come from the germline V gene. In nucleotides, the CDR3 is TGTGCCATCAGTGGGGGACAGGGCAGCTACAATGAGCAGTTCTTC. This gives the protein CAISGGQGSYNEQFF.